What follows describes a single TCR beta chain. The sample is drawn from a study of control samples from healthy donors and cancer patients. Sequencing was performed with immunoSEQ multiplex PCR; in TCRdb, only in-frame clones are kept and a portion is missing. Of about 73,000 clones in the sample, roughly 90% were seen once. Losses at the gene ends were 4 bases for V and 2 bases for J; bases not matched to a gene: 5. Germline V gene lookup returns CDR1 SEHNR and CDR2 FQNEAQ (reference sequence). The CDR3 totals 16 residues. Sequencing was done on a sample of PBMCs. The chain uses TRBV7-9 and TRBJ1-6, with 7 bases fitting TRBD1. The sequence derives from a man in his sixties with lung cancer. CDR3: CASSSDRATYNSPLHF. DNA for the CDR3: TGTGCCAGCAGCTCCGACAGGGCCACCTATAATTCACCCCTCCACTTT.